What follows are 26 T cell receptor beta chains derived from one specimen sequenced in a study of blood T cells in healthy people across ages. A second PCR of roughly 7 to 11 cycles used a sample-barcoded 5' primer and a J-beta primer mix. TCRdb reanalysed the 5' RACE reads using MiXCR and keeps one entry per CDR3 protein. The sample comprises around 580,000 distinct CDR3 sequences, roughly 48% of which are singletons, and under 30% rests with the top ten. The sequencing input was blood. The receptors derive from a man older than 75 in good health.

Concerning this clonotype itself: An end of the junction differs from the germline gene, which may be a read error. This chain links TRBV7-8 with TRBJ2-1; 10 nucleotides match TRBD2. This CDR3 contains 16 residues. Germline loops: CDR1 SGHVS, CDR2 FQNEAQ. The CDR3 sequence is CASHPRLAGDFNERFF. The DNA of the CDR3 is TGTGCCAGCCACCCGCGCCTAGCGGGGGACTTCAATGAGCGGTTCTTC. The full variable domain, its missing parts supplied by reference TRBV7-8 and TRBJ2-1, is GAGVSQSPRYKVAKRGQDVALRCDPISGHVSLFWYQQALGQGPEFLTYFQNEAQLDKSGLPSDRFFAERPEGSVSTLKIQRTQQEDSAVYLCASHPRLAGDFNERFFGPGTRLTVL.

The rearrangement uses TRBV29-1 and TRBJ2-3, with D possibly being TRBD1 (6 bases). Germline V CDR1 and CDR2: SQVTM, ANQGSEA. This CDR3 has 13 residues. V dropped 4 bases and J dropped 5 bases, with 13 bases sitting between them. The CDR3 sequence: CSVARGRGDTQYF. For the CDR3, the DNA is TGCAGCGTTGCCAGGGGCCGGGGAGATACGCAGTATTTT.

Details on this clonotype: A much larger clone is a single base away; this may be a read error. The J gene is TRBJ2-1, the V gene TRBV5-1; no clear D. The CDR3 spans 15 residues. Per germline, CDR1 SGHRS and CDR2 YFSETQ. The CDR3 here is CASSLAGSSYNEQLF. CDR3 coding DNA: TGCGCCAGCAGCTTGGCCGGGTCATCCTACAATGAGCAGCTCTTC.

This clonotype was found many times. The chain recombines TRBV7-2 with TRBJ2-7; D may correspond to TRBD1 or TRBD2 (5 bases each). In germline, CDR1 is SGHTA, CDR2 FQGNSA. CDR3 length equals 13 residues. The V gene lost 8 bases and the J gene lost 5 bases, with 16 bases spanning the gap. CDR3 nucleotides: TGTGCCAGCGGACGATTCAGGGACGACGAGCAGTACTTC. Its translation: CASGRFRDDEQYF.

The V call is TRBV12-3 or TRBV12-4, the J call TRBJ2-7; D gene uncertain. This CDR3 contains 14 residues. With 7 bases removed from V and 0 bases from J, the gap between germline ends came to 13 bases. The CDR3 protein is CASNPGPSSYEQYF. In nucleotides, the CDR3 is TGTGCCAGCAACCCGGGTCCTAGCTCCTACGAGCAGTACTTC.

The chain is built from TRBV5-6 and TRBJ2-7; D ambiguous. The CDR3 has 15 residues. The V gene lost 0 bases and the J gene lost 0 bases, with 10 bases spanning the gap. CDR1 and CDR2 (germline): SGHDT, YYEEEE. In nucleotides, the CDR3 is TGTGCCAGCAGCTTGGTCGCGCGGAACTCCTACGAGCAGTACTTC. The encoded protein is CASSLVARNSYEQYF.

The chain has TRBV20-1 and TRBJ1-1; D gene uncertain. The CDR3 is 14 residues long. The germline CDR1 and CDR2 sequences are DFQATT and SNEGSKA (reference sequence). V gave up 3 bases and J gave up 1 base, with 12 bases separating them. The CDR3 DNA sequence: TGCAGTGCTAGTAGGAGTCCAGCGAACACTGAAGCTTTCTTT. It is translated as CSASRSPANTEAFF.

This clonotype was seen many times. J is TRBJ2-1 and V is TRBV7-9; 12 nucleotides line up with TRBD2. Germline CDR1 and CDR2: SEHNR and FQNEAQ (reference sequence). The J segment lost 4 bases and the V segment lost 3 bases, leaving 4 bases of the junction unmatched. CDR3 length: 16 residues. The CDR3 coding sequence is TGTGCCAGCAGCTTCTCTAGCGGGGGGGCGTACAATGAGCAGTTCTTC. Its protein is CASSFSSGGAYNEQFF.

There are a few counts of this clonotype. V usage is TRBV20-1 and J usage is TRBJ2-5; D possibly matches TRBD1 or TRBD2 (5 bases each). Judging by the DNA end, TRBJ2-7 fits better; the J call may be wrong. The CDR3 contains 15 residues. The germline V gene encodes CDR1 DFQATT and CDR2 SNEGSKA (reference sequence). In DNA form, the CDR3 reads TGCAGTGCTAGGAGCCCCGGGACGGAGATTTACGAGCAGTACTTC. Translating gives CSARSPGTEIYEQYF.

The genes are TRBV7-2 and TRBJ2-7; 7 nucleotides agree with TRBD2. CDR1 and CDR2 from the germline V gene are SGHTA and FQGNSA. The V segment lost 5 bases and the J segment 0 bases; nucleotides outside the gene matches: 7. CDR3 length: 15 residues. CDR3 sequence reads: CASSPKRESSYEQYF. The CDR3 DNA reads as TGTGCCAGCAGCCCCAAGCGGGAAAGCTCCTACGAGCAGTACTTC.

This clonotype occurred a few times. The chain uses TRBV5-1 and TRBJ2-1; 10 bases are shared with TRBD2. The CDR3 covers 15 residues. Germline lookup yields CDR1 SGHRS and CDR2 YFSETQ. The V and J ends lost 6 bases and 4 bases, in that order; junction bases with no gene match: 7. CDR3 in amino acids: CASISGTSAYNEQFF. In DNA, the CDR3 is TGCGCCAGCATATCAGGGACTAGCGCTTACAATGAGCAGTTCTTC. The complete variable domain, with remaining parts taken from reference TRBV5-1 and TRBJ2-1, reads KAGVTQTPRYLIKTRGQQVTLSCSPISGHRSVSWYQQTPGQGLQFLFEYFSETQRNKGNFPGRFSGRQFSNSRSEMNVSTLELGDSALYLCASISGTSAYNEQFFGPGTRLTVL.

Points on this clonotype: At one of its ends the junction is not consistent with the germline gene, which may arise from a read error. The chain joins TRBV10-3 to TRBJ1-2; D is unclear. This CDR3 is 11 amino acids long. Germline-derived CDR1 and CDR2 are ENHRY and SYGVKD. This CDR3 reads CAISPGYGYNF. As DNA, the CDR3 is TGTGCCATCAGCCCTGGGTATGGCTACAACTTC.

There are a few counts of this clonotype. The V and J genes are TRBV5-1 and TRBJ2-2; D possibly corresponds to TRBD2 (5 bases). Germline lookup yields CDR1 SGHRS and CDR2 YFSETQ. The CDR3 length is 15 residues. Trimming removed 0 bases at V and 6 bases at J, with 12 bases between. In DNA form, the CDR3 reads TGCGCCAGCAGCTTGGATGTGGGAGTCCCCGGGGAGCTGTTTTTT. Its protein is CASSLDVGVPGELFF.

The V gene is TRBV20-1, the J gene TRBJ2-1; D is perhaps TRBD2 (6 bases). V gave up 4 bases and J gave up 5 bases, with 12 bases separating them. This CDR3 spans 13 amino acids. Germline CDR1 and CDR2: DFQATT and SNEGSKA (reference sequence). The CDR3 region is CSATGTFDNEQFF. The CDR3 DNA reads TGCAGTGCTACCGGGACTTTTGACAATGAGCAGTTCTTC.

The V and J genes are TRBV6-2 or TRBV6-3 and TRBJ2-1, with 9 bases matching TRBD2. V shed 5 bases and J 7 bases; nucleotides not matched to a gene: 15. Germline CDR1 and CDR2: MNHEY and SVGEGT. The CDR3 extends over 17 amino acids. CDR3 bases: TGTGCCAGCAGTCCCCCCCGGGCGGGAGGGCCAGGGAATGAGCAGTTCTTC. It specifies CASSPPRAGGPGNEQFF.

As regards this clonotype: One end of the junction does not line up with germline, which may come from a read error. The genes are TRBV5-1 and TRBJ1-1; no definite D call. Germline loops: CDR1 SGHRS, CDR2 YFSETQ. The CDR3 runs 14 residues. The CDR3 protein is CASSLAAGNTEAFF. CDR3 DNA sequence: TGTGCCAGCAGCTTAGCTGCGGGGAACACTGAAGCTTTCTTT.

The chain uses TRBV7-6 and TRBJ2-7; TRBD1 matches at 10 bases. V lost 5 bases, J lost 5 bases, and 12 bases stayed unmatched. Germline V lookup: CDR1 SGHVS, CDR2 FNYEAQ. The CDR3 covers 16 residues. CDR3 in amino acids: CASSHEHPGTGDEQYF. CDR3 DNA: TGTGCCAGCAGCCACGAACATCCTGGGACAGGGGACGAGCAGTACTTC. Using reference TRBV7-6 and TRBJ2-7 for the parts outside the CDR3, the full variable domain is GAGVSQSPRYKVTKRGQDVALRCDPISGHVSLYWYRQALGQGPEFLTYFNYEAQQDKSGLPNDRFSAERPEGSISTLTIQRTEQRDSAMYRCASSHEHPGTGDEQYFGPGTRLTVT.

The chain combines TRBV4-2 with TRBJ2-4; 9 bases match TRBD1. Germline CDR1 reads LGHNA; CDR2 reads YNFKEQ. Germline trimming cut 1 base from V and 4 bases from J; bases unmatched to any gene: 8. The CDR3 contains 17 residues. The CDR3, as DNA: TGTGCCAGCAGCCAAGGGGTGGGCGGGACAGGGAAAAACATTCAGTACTTC. Protein product: CASSQGVGGTGKNIQYF.

This clonotype appeared a few times. This chain joins TRBV7-3 and TRBJ2-3; the D gene is possibly TRBD1 (5 bases). The CDR3 totals 14 residues. V lost 4 bases to trimming and J lost 6 bases, with 14 bases between them. Germline CDR1 reads SGHTA; CDR2 reads FQGTGA. The CDR3 nucleotides read TGTGCCAGCAGCTCCCGGGCACCAGGGGATACGCAGTATTTT. Encoded protein: CASSSRAPGDTQYF.

The V call is TRBV2, the J call TRBJ1-4; 7 bases fit TRBD1. V gave up 7 bases and J gave up 8 bases; unmatched junction bases: 16. CDR1 and CDR2 from the germline V gene are SNHLY and FYNNEI. The CDR3 contains 16 residues. CDR3 DNA: TGTGCCAGCACTCTCCTCCGGGGGACAGCTAGCGAAAAACTGTTTTTT. This gives the protein CASTLLRGTASEKLFF. Complete variable domain (other parts from reference TRBV2 and TRBJ1-4): EPEVTQTPSHQVTQMGQEVILRCVPISNHLYFYWYRQILGQKVEFLVSFYNNEISEKSEIFDDQFSVERPDGSNFTLKIRSTKLEDSAMYFCASTLLRGTASEKLFFGSGTQLSVL.

In nucleotides, the CDR3 is TGCGCCAGCAATGACAGGATGAACACTGAAGCTTTCTTT. This gives the protein CASNDRMNTEAFF. V usage is TRBV5-1 and J usage is TRBJ1-1; D perhaps matches TRBD1 (6 bases). V was clipped by 6 bases and J by 0 bases, with 9 bases between them. In germline, CDR1 is SGHRS, CDR2 YFSETQ. The CDR3 totals 13 residues.

This chain joins TRBV25-1 and TRBJ2-5; D not certain. This CDR3 contains 13 residues. Looked up from germline, CDR1 is MGHDK and CDR2 is SYGVNS. The ends were cut back, 3 bases at V and 5 bases at J, with 10 bases in the middle. This chain's CDR3 is CASSEPGWETQYF. The CDR3 coding sequence is TGTGCCAGCAGTGAGCCGGGTTGGGAGACCCAGTACTTC.

The chain employs TRBV7-2 and TRBJ2-1, with D perhaps TRBD2 (6 bases). The CDR3 runs 13 residues. From germline, CDR1 is SGHTA and CDR2 FQGNSA. The V and J ends lost 5 bases and 10 bases respectively, with 15 bases between them. The CDR3 region has the DNA TGTGCCAGCAGCGTAGAGGGACTGAGGGAGCAGTTCTTC. Its translation is CASSVEGLREQFF.

The chain is built from TRBV2 and TRBJ1-5, with a tentative D call TRBD1 (5 bases). V dropped 6 bases and J dropped 5 bases, with 14 bases sitting between them. The CDR3 length is 14 residues. Germline CDR1 SNHLY, CDR2 FYNNEI. CDR3 region: CASRTGRADQPQHF. The CDR3 region has the DNA TGTGCCAGCAGGACGGGACGAGCGGATCAGCCCCAGCATTTT. Together with reference TRBV2 and TRBJ1-5, the CDR3 gives the full variable domain: EPEVTQTPSHQVTQMGQEVILRCVPISNHLYFYWYRQILGQKVEFLVSFYNNEISEKSEIFDDQFSVERPDGSNFTLKIRSTKLEDSAMYFCASRTGRADQPQHFGDGTRLSIL.

A few counts support this clonotype. V is TRBV20-1 and J is TRBJ2-5; D is undetermined. Germline V gene lookup returns CDR1 DFQATT and CDR2 SNEGSKA (reference sequence). Deletions cut 7 bases from V and 2 bases from J, with 11 bases between. The CDR3 extends over 12 amino acids. The CDR3 region is CSVRLSQETQYF. The CDR3 DNA sequence: TGCAGTGTCAGACTCTCTCAAGAGACCCAGTACTTC.

The chain has TRBV7-2 and TRBJ2-3; 14 bases align to TRBD2. Germline V gene sequence: CDR1 SGHTA, CDR2 FQGNSA. This CDR3 spans 16 amino acids. V shed 5 bases and J 5 bases; nucleotides not matched to a gene: 6. CDR3 sequence (DNA): TGTGCCAGCAGCACCCGGACTAGCGGGGGGATAGATACGCAGTATTTT. Residues: CASSTRTSGGIDTQYF.